These 3 T cell receptor beta chains were sequenced from one sample in a study of blood T cell repertoires in COVID-19. Produced via immunoSEQ multiplex PCR; TCRdb's table is partial and in-frame only. The sample comprises 200,000 or so clones, around 82% of which are singletons, and 5.5% to 7% rests with the top ten. Sample: peripheral blood. These receptors were collected from a woman in her 70s with acute or convalescent COVID-19.

The chain links TRBV11-2 to TRBJ2-3; D remains ambiguous. Germline lookup yields CDR1 SGHAT and CDR2 FQNNGV. There are 13 residues in the CDR3. The V end lost 2 bases, the J end lost 6 bases, and 9 bases lay between the germline ends. Here the CDR3 reads CASSLSAGDTQYF. CDR3 coding DNA: TGTGCCAGCAGCTTAAGTGCCGGGGATACGCAGTATTTT.

The J gene is TRBJ2-4, the V gene TRBV30; possible D gene TRBD2, 6 bases. The length of the CDR3 is 12 residues. V lost 3 bases, J lost 8 bases, and 11 bases lay in between. In germline, CDR1 is GTSNPN, CDR2 SVGIG (reference sequence). This chain's CDR3 is CAWRGEVDIQYF. CDR3 nucleotide sequence: TGTGCCTGGAGGGGGGAGGTGGACATTCAGTACTTC.

The chain links TRBV27 to TRBJ2-2, with a weak D call TRBD1 (7 bases). Germline V gene sequence: CDR1 MNHEY, CDR2 SMNVEV (reference sequence). Trimming removed 2 bases from V and 3 bases from J, with 10 bases in between. The CDR3 contains 15 residues. CDR3 sequence: CASSLVRGDTGELFF. The CDR3 DNA follows: TGTGCCAGCAGTTTAGTCAGGGGGGACACCGGGGAGCTGTTTTTT.